Listed below are T cell receptor beta chains from one sample, sequenced in a study of T cell repertoires in cytomegalovirus infection. TCRdb reprocessed the reads via MiXCR and lists one record per CDR3 protein. The repertoire holds 310,000 or so distinct CDR3 sequences, under 30% seen once, with approximately 13% in the top ten. Sequencing was performed on PBMCs. These receptors came from a human donor in good health (CMV status not recorded). Some clones in this sample may be carry-over from other donors' samples. CDR3s include the opening cysteine and the closing phenylalanine or tryptophan. D genes are given only for firm matches. Rows give clone size only sometimes, using once, few, many, or a class for an expanded clone.

DNA,CDR3,J,size,V,D,length
TGTGCCAGCAGGCAGGCGCCGGATTCACCCCTCCACTTT,CASRQAPDSPLHF,TRBJ1-6,-,TRBV14,-,13
TGCAGCGTTGAATATCGAGACATAGGCTCCTACAATGAGCAGTTCTTC,CSVEYRDIGSYNEQFF,TRBJ2-1,-,TRBV29-1,-,16
TGTGCCATCCCCGGACAGGGGCTACAAGAGACCCAGTACTTC,CAIPGQGLQETQYF,TRBJ2-5,-,TRBV11-2,TRBD1,14
TGTGCCAGCAGCTTAGGGGGGGCTAGCGGGAGTACAGAGACCCAGTACTTC,CASSLGGASGSTETQYF,TRBJ2-5,-,TRBV7-6,TRBD2,17
TGTGCCAGCAGTGATCAGGGGGACAGAGAGACTTATAGCAATCAGCCCCAGCATTTT,CASSDQGDRETYSNQPQHF,TRBJ1-5,-,TRBV6-4,TRBD1,19
TGTGCCAGCAGTTACAAATCCAATCAGCCCCAGCATTTT,CASSYKSNQPQHF,TRBJ1-5,many,TRBV28,-,13
TGTGCCATCAGGGGGACAGAAACGAACACTGAAGCTTTCTTT,CAIRGTETNTEAFF,TRBJ1-1,many,TRBV10-3,TRBD1,14
TGTGCCAGCAGTGTCTGGATGGGGGAGCAGTACTTC,CASSVWMGEQYF,TRBJ2-7,-,TRBV2,-,12
TGTGCCAGCAGCTCGTCCCGGGACTCCCCCATAGGAGATACGCAGTATTTT,CASSSSRDSPIGDTQYF,TRBJ2-3,few,TRBV7-9,-,17
TGTGCCAGTAGTATAGACTACAGGGCAGTGGACATTCAGTACTTC,CASSIDYRAVDIQYF,TRBJ2-4,few,TRBV19,-,15
TGCGCCAGCAGTCAGAGACCGGGGACTACTGAAGCTTTCTTT,CASSQRPGTTEAFF,TRBJ1-1,few,TRBV5-1,-,14
TGTGCCAGCAGCCGACCCCCCGGGACAGGGGACTATGGCTACACCTTC,CASSRPPGTGDYGYTF,TRBJ1-2,-,TRBV6-5,TRBD1,16
TGTGCCAGTGGGGACGACGGGGGCTCGACCCAGTACTTC,CASGDDGGSTQYF,TRBJ2-5,few,TRBV19,-,13
TGTGCCAGCAGCTTTGCCAGGGCGGGCTACACCTTC,CASSFARAGYTF,TRBJ1-2,many,TRBV7-2,-,12
TGTGCCAGCAGTTACTCGGGACTCCAATCCTACGAGCAGTACTTC,CASSYSGLQSYEQYF,TRBJ2-7,few,TRBV6-5,-,15
TGTGCCAGCAGCTTAGGTCAGTCTGACTATGGCTACACCTTC,CASSLGQSDYGYTF,TRBJ1-2,-,TRBV7-2,-,14
TGTGCCAGCAGCTTAGGGCCTGTCAATCAGCCCCAGCATTTT,CASSLGPVNQPQHF,TRBJ1-5,-,TRBV7-2,-,14
TGTGCCAGCAGCTTAGTTGTTAGCGGGAGGAATGAGCAGTTCTTC,CASSLVVSGRNEQFF,TRBJ2-1,many,TRBV7-9,TRBD2,15
TGTGCCTGGAGGGCTGGGAGAGCCAAAAACATTCAGTACTTC,CAWRAGRAKNIQYF,TRBJ2-4,few,TRBV30,-,14
TGCAGCGCCCAGGGGGACATCATTTACAATGAGCAGTTCTTC,CSAQGDIIYNEQFF,TRBJ2-1,-,TRBV20-1,TRBD1,14
TGTGCCAGCGGGATTGGACCGGGGGATACGCAGTATTTT,CASGIGPGDTQYF,TRBJ2-3,-,TRBV2,-,13
TGTGCCAGCAGTTCCCCGTTTCGGCCCGCCGATGAGCAGTTCTTC,CASSSPFRPADEQFF,TRBJ2-1,-,TRBV28,-,15
TGTGCCAGCAGCTCCAGACTAGCGGGCGGGTACGAGCAGTACTTC,CASSSRLAGGYEQYF,TRBJ2-7,many,TRBV11-2,TRBD2,15
TGTGCCAGCAGTGAGGGACCCCCCCGAGAGACCCAGTACTTC,CASSEGPPRETQYF,TRBJ2-5,few,TRBV6-6,-,14